The clone carrying this TCR beta chain has ten or more counts. Its antigen is undetermined. These data come from a study of glioma-infiltrating T cells. Study-level points and caveats: Tissue-blood divergence was below expectation in non-neoplastic patients, above in gliomas. Tissue and blood shared very few CDR3 sequences.

The iRepertoire nested amplicon-rescue multiplex PCR amplified TCR alpha and beta CDR3s from RNA. Tissue mRNA or PBMC total RNA, roughly 85-450 ng, went into one-step reverse transcription and amplification. MiXCR, run by TCRdb on the multiplex PCR reads, gives a single entry per CDR3 protein. The repertoire holds 95,000 to 150,000 distinct CDR3 sequences, with roughly 25% as singletons. V lost 6 bases and J lost 6, with 9 bases in between. Germline V CDR1 and CDR2: KGHSH, LQKENI. CDR3 length: 11 amino acids. This sequence joins TRBV18 and TRBJ2-7, with a tentative D call TRBD1 (5 bases). This clonotype originated in a human donor with low-grade glioma or glioblastoma, undergoing nonglioma brain surgery, or in good health (not recorded which). Input material: glioma tissue, nonneoplastic brain tissue, or PBMCs (not recorded which). The DNA for the CDR3 is TGTGCCAGCTCGACTGGGGCCGAGCAGTACTTC. Protein product: CASSTGAEQYF.